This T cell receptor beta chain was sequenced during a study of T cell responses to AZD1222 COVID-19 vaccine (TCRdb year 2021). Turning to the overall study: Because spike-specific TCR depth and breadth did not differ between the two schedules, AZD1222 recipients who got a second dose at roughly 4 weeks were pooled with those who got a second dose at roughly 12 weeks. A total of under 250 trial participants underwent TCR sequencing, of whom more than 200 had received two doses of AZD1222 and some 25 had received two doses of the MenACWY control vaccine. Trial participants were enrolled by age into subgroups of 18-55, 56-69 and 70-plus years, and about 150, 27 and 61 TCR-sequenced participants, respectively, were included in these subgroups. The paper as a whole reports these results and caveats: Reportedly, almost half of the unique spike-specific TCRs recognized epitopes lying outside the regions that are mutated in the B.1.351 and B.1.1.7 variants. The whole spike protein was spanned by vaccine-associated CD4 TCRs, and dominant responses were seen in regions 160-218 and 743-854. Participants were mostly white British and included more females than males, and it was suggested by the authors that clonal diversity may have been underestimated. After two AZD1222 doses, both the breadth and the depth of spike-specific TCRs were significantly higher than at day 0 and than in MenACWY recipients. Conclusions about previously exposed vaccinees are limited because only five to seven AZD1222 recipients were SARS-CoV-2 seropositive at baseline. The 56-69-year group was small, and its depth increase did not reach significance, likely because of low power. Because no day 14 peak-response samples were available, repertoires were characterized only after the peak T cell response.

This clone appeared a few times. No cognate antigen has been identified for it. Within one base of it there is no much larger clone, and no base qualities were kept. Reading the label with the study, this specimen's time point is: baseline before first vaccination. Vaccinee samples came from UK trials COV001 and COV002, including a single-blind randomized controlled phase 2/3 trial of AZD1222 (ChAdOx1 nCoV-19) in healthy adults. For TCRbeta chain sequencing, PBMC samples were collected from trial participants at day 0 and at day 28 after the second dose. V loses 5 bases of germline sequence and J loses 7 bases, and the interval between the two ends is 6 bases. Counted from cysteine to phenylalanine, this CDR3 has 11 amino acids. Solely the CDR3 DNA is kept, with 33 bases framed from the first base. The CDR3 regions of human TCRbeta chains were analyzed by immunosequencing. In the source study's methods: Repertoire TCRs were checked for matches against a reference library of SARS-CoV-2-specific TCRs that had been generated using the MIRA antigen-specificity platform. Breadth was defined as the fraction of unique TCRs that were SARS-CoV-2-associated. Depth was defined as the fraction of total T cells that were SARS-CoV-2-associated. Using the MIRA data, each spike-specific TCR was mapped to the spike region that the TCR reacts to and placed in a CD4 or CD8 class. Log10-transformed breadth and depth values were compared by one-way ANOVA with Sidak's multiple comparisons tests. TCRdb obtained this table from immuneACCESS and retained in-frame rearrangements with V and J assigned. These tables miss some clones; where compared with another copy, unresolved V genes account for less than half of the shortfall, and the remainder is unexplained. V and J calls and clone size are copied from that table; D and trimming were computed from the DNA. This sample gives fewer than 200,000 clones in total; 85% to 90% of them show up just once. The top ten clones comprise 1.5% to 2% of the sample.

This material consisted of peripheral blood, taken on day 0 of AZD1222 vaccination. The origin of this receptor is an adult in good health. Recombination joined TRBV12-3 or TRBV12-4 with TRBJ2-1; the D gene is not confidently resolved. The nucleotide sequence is TGTGCCAGCAGTCGCCGTAATGAGCAGTTCTTC. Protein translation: CASSRRNEQFF.